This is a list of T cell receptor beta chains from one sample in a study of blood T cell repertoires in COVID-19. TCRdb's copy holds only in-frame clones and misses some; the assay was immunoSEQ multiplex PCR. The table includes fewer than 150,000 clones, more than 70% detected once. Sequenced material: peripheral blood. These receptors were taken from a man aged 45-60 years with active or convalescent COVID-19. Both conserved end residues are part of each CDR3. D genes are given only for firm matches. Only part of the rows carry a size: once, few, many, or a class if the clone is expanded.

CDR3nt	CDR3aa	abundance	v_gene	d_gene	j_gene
TGTGCCAGCAGCAACGGGTGGCTTGAGCAGTTCTTC	CASSNGWLEQFF	.	TRBV6-5	.	TRBJ2-1
TGTGCCAGCAGTTCAAGGACAGCCCGGAGACTGGACGAGCAGTACTTC	CASSSRTARRLDEQYF	once	TRBV2	.	TRBJ2-7
TGTGCCATCAGGGACAGGAACACTGAAGCTTTCTTT	CAIRDRNTEAFF	.	TRBV19	TRBD1	TRBJ1-1
TGTGCCAGCTCAGCGCTTCTAGCGGGAGGCCTCTACAATGAGCAGTTCTTC	CASSALLAGGLYNEQFF	.	TRBV18	TRBD2	TRBJ2-1
TGTGCCAGCAGTTTTACAGGGCGGGGGTCCACAGATACGCAGTATTTT	CASSFTGRGSTDTQYF	.	TRBV7-9	.	TRBJ2-3
TGCAGCGTTGACGGAGGTGGAAACACCATATATTTT	CSVDGGGNTIYF	once	TRBV29-1	.	TRBJ1-3
TGCGCCAGCAGCTTGCTAGCGGGAAAATACGAGCAGTACTTC	CASSLLAGKYEQYF	.	TRBV5-1	TRBD2	TRBJ2-7
TGTGCCAGCAGCCGCCGGGGATGGCCCGGGGAGCTGTTTTTT	CASSRRGWPGELFF	.	TRBV3-1/TRBV3-2	.	TRBJ2-2
TGTGCCACCAGTGACGGGCTAGCGGGAGTATGGACCGGGGAGCTGTTTTTT	CATSDGLAGVWTGELFF	.	TRBV24-1	TRBD2	TRBJ2-2
TGTGCCAGCAGCGCCGGGACAGGGGGCCCCGGGGAGCTGTTTTTT	CASSAGTGGPGELFF	.	TRBV9	TRBD1	TRBJ2-2
TGTGCCTGGAGTCGGGGGGACAGGGGGTACGAGCAGTACTTC	CAWSRGDRGYEQYF	.	TRBV30	TRBD1	TRBJ2-7